This TCR beta chain stems from a study of resident and recirculating memory T cells in vitiligo. Study-level information: Epidermis came from shave biopsies of lesional and nonlesional sites, plus PBMCs.

The method was immunoSEQ multiplex PCR; TCRdb's version includes in-frame clones alone and lacks a portion of them. This table holds fewer than 80,000 clones, about 89% found once. Trimming cost V 0 bases and J 2 bases, with 17 bases left between them. In germline, CDR1 is SGDLS, CDR2 YYNGEE. This CDR3 is built from 17 residues. This TCR came from a male donor with vitiligo. The chain combines TRBV9 with TRBJ1-1, with a weak D call TRBD1 (5 bases). Sequencing used blood. In DNA form, the CDR3 reads TGTGCCAGCAGCGTAGCCCCTGGGGGGGTTACCAACACTGAAGCTTTCTTT. Protein: CASSVAPGGVTNTEAFF.